A single sample gave rise to the 19 T cell receptor beta chains below, sequenced in a study of human T cells and chemical hapten exposure. Each CDR3 protein gets one entry after TCRdb re-called the RACE reads with MiXCR. The top ten clones hold 3.3% of a sample with tens of thousands of distinct CDR3 sequences, about 9.4% of them seen once. Time point defined: patch test 1, 2 weeks after DPC sensitization. The treatment is: therapeutic diphenylcyclopropenone sensitization with weekly scalp DPC. Source: whole blood, taken in connection with sensitization to the hapten diphenylcyclopropenone (DPC). These receptors originate from a woman in her 40s with alopecia areata. Some clones in this sample may be carry-over from other donors' samples.

This clonotype occurred many times. The CDR3 region is CASSQEFSGGNTGELFF. Written as DNA, the CDR3 is TGTGCCAGCAGCCAAGAATTTAGCGGGGGGAACACCGGGGAGCTGTTTTTT. This sequence joins TRBV3-1 and TRBJ2-2; 9 bases line up with TRBD2. V was clipped by 0 bases and J by 1 base; unmatched bases: 3. This CDR3 is built from 17 residues. Germline V gene lookup returns CDR1 LGHDT and CDR2 YNNKEL (reference sequence).

CDR3 region: CASSLMGSSYNEQFF. In DNA, the CDR3 is TGTGCCAGCAGCTTAATGGGGAGCTCCTACAATGAGCAGTTCTTC. V and J are TRBV11-2 and TRBJ2-1, with a tentative D call TRBD2 (5 bases). The CDR3 sequence is 15 residues long. V dropped 2 bases and J dropped 0 bases, with 8 bases sitting between them. Germline CDR1 and CDR2: SGHAT and FQNNGV.

This clonotype has only a few counts. The chain uses TRBV20-1 and TRBJ1-1; D is undetermined. This CDR3 is built from 12 residues. Germline lookup yields CDR1 DFQATT and CDR2 SNEGSKA (reference sequence). V lost 5 bases, J lost 0 bases, and 7 bases lay in between. The DNA of the CDR3 is TGCAGTGCTCGACCCGTGAACACTGAAGCTTTCTTT. It specifies CSARPVNTEAFF.

The chain combines TRBV28 with TRBJ1-1; 7 bases agree with TRBD1. Germline CDR1 is MDHEN and CDR2 is SYDVKM. This CDR3 region has 13 residues. Trimming cost V 4 bases and J 7 bases; bases outside gene matches: 6. The CDR3 protein is CASSSGQVDEAFF. CDR3 nucleotide sequence: TGTGCCAGCAGTTCCGGACAGGTCGATGAAGCTTTCTTT.

This clonotype appeared a few times. This sequence joins TRBV5-4 and TRBJ2-1; TRBD1 or TRBD2 may be the D gene (6 bases each). CDR1 and CDR2 from the germline V gene are SGHNT and YYREEE (reference sequence). The CDR3 loop spans 16 amino acids. V lost 2 bases, J lost 0 bases, and 12 bases lay in between. The CDR3 loop is CASSFPGGSSYNEQFF. CDR3 coding DNA: TGTGCCAGCAGCTTTCCCGGGGGCTCCTCCTACAATGAGCAGTTCTTC.

This clonotype was detected ten times or more. The rearrangement joins TRBV3-1 to TRBJ2-2; no definite D call. The germline V gene encodes CDR1 LGHDT and CDR2 YNNKEL (reference sequence). Trimming took off 3 bases at V and 1 base at J, with 9 bases between the two ends. This CDR3 comprises 15 residues. The CDR3 here is CASSQYGLNTGELFF. CDR3 sequence (DNA): TGTGCCAGCAGCCAGTACGGGTTGAACACCGGGGAGCTGTTTTTT.

This clonotype was observed a handful of times. V gene TRBV10-1 combines with J gene TRBJ2-1, with 10 nucleotides matching TRBD1. V trimming: 0 bases; J trimming: 9 bases; junction bases outside the gene matches: 11. The CDR3 contains 17 residues. The germline V gene encodes CDR1 WNHNN and CDR2 SYGVQD (reference sequence). CDR3 coding DNA: TGCGCCAGCAGTGAGTCCTGGGGACAGGGGCTCGAGGTTGAGCAGTTCTTC. Protein: CASSESWGQGLEVEQFF.

The genes are TRBV4-3 and TRBJ1-1; the D is unclear. There are 18 residues in the CDR3. V shed 0 bases and J shed 0 bases, with 17 bases lying between them. CDR1 and CDR2 from the germline V gene are LGHNA and YSLEER. In DNA, the CDR3 is TGCGCCAGCAGCCAAGATTTTAGTCAGTTGTTAATGAACACTGAAGCTTTCTTT. Amino acid sequence: CASSQDFSQLLMNTEAFF.

A few counts support this clonotype. V gene TRBV29-1 combines with J gene TRBJ1-5; D uncertain. In germline, CDR1 is SQVTM, CDR2 ANQGSEA. The CDR3 totals 12 residues. With 0 bases removed from V and 9 bases from J, the gap between germline ends came to 9 bases. The CDR3 DNA reads as TGCAGCGTTGAAGAGGTCGGAGGGCCCCAGCATTTT. Its translation: CSVEEVGGPQHF.

This clonotype showed up many times. The CDR3 nucleotides read TGTGCCAGCAGCTTAGAGAGGATCTACGAGCAGTACTTC. As protein: CASSLERIYEQYF. V gene TRBV7-2 combines with J gene TRBJ2-7; unclear D gene. This CDR3 is 13 amino acids long. V dropped 1 base and J dropped 3 bases, with 7 bases sitting between them. The germline CDR1 and CDR2 sequences are SGHTA and FQGNSA.

The CDR3: CASSQEAENTEAFF. The DNA for the CDR3 is TGCGCCAGCAGCCAAGAGGCAGAGAACACTGAAGCTTTCTTT. The J gene is TRBJ1-1, the V gene TRBV4-1; D call uncertain. Trimming stripped 0 bases from V and 1 base from J, with 6 bases between. This CDR3 region has 14 residues. Germline V gene lookup returns CDR1 MGHRA and CDR2 YSYEKL.

The chain recombines TRBV29-1 with TRBJ1-3; 7 nucleotides line up with TRBD1. With 5 bases clipped from V and 11 bases from J, the junction kept 6 bases outside the gene matches. The CDR3 spans 11 residues. CDR1 is SQVTM and CDR2 is ANQGSEA in the germline V gene. CDR3: CSVQTGTAIYF. For the CDR3, the DNA is TGCAGCGTTCAAACCGGGACAGCCATATATTTT.

This clonotype has at least ten counts. The chain recombines TRBV20-1 with TRBJ1-6; 9 bases agree with TRBD1. The CDR3 is 14 amino acids. Germline V lookup: CDR1 DFQATT, CDR2 SNEGSKA (reference sequence). V gave up 3 bases and J gave up 9 bases; unmatched junction bases: 6. This CDR3 reads CSARPGTGFSPLHF. CDR3 coding DNA: TGCAGTGCTAGGCCAGGGACAGGGTTTTCACCCCTCCACTTT.

This clonotype came up many times. DNA for the CDR3: TGTGCCAGCAGCTCCCAGGGGGCTGAAGCTTTCTTT. This codes for CASSSQGAEAFF. This rearrangement joins TRBV7-6 to TRBJ1-1; 7 nucleotides agree with TRBD1. Germline V gene data show CDR1 as SGHVS and CDR2 as FNYEAQ. The V and J ends lost 4 bases and 6 bases, in that order; junction bases with no gene match: 2. The CDR3 loop spans 12 amino acids.

This clonotype has a count of ten or more. This chain uses TRBV19 with TRBJ2-3; TRBD2 matches 11 bases. Germline CDR1 and CDR2: LNHDA and SQIVND (reference sequence). Unmatched junction bases numbered 8, after V lost 9 bases and J lost 0 bases. The CDR3 has 16 amino acids. CDR3 protein: CASRLAGPPSTDTQYF. CDR3 nucleotide sequence: TGTGCCAGCAGACTAGCGGGGCCGCCTAGCACAGATACGCAGTATTTT.

This clonotype was seen many times. This chain links TRBV20-1 with TRBJ1-2; the match to TRBD1 covers 8 bases. The trim removed 1 base at V and 0 bases at J, leaving 13 bases unmatched. Germline V gene sequence: CDR1 DFQATT, CDR2 SNEGSKA (reference sequence). The CDR3 sequence is 18 residues long. The CDR3 sequence: CSARGGAGTGLSNYGYTF. The CDR3 DNA is TGCAGTGCTAGAGGGGGGGCCGGGACAGGCCTCTCTAACTATGGCTACACCTTC.

There are many counts of this clonotype. J is TRBJ1-1 and V is TRBV10-3; unclear D gene. The germline CDR1 and CDR2 sequences are ENHRY and SYGVKD. Trimming shortened V by 10 bases and J by 1 base, and 13 bases separated the two germline ends. CDR3 size: 13 residues. The CDR3 spells CATRGQPNTEAFF. The CDR3 nucleotides read TGTGCCACCCGTGGGCAGCCGAACACTGAAGCTTTCTTT.

This clonotype has a count of ten or more. The genes are TRBV27 and TRBJ1-5; TRBD1 is a possible D gene (5 bases). The V and J ends lost 6 bases and 6 bases respectively, with 12 bases between them. Germline V gene data show CDR1 as MNHEY and CDR2 as SMNVEV (reference sequence). The length of the CDR3 is 13 residues. CDR3 sequence: CASRDSLGQPQHF. The DNA for the CDR3 is TGTGCCAGCAGAGACAGCCTGGGTCAGCCCCAGCATTTT.

This clonotype was counted many times. The rearrangement joins TRBV5-1 to TRBJ1-1, with D perhaps TRBD1 (6 bases). The V end lost 5 bases, the J end lost 1 base, and 12 bases lay between the germline ends. The CDR3 spans 14 residues. Germline assignment: CDR1 SGHRS and CDR2 YFSETQ. The DNA for the CDR3 is TGCGCCAGCAGGGGGGGGCTGACGAACACTGAAGCTTTCTTT. Translation gives CASRGGLTNTEAFF. The full variable domain, rest sourced from reference TRBV5-1 and TRBJ1-1, is KAGVTQTPRYLIKTRGQQVTLSCSPISGHRSVSWYQQTPGQGLQFLFEYFSETQRNKGNFPGRFSGRQFSNSRSEMNVSTLELGDSALYLCASRGGLTNTEAFFGQGTRLTVV.